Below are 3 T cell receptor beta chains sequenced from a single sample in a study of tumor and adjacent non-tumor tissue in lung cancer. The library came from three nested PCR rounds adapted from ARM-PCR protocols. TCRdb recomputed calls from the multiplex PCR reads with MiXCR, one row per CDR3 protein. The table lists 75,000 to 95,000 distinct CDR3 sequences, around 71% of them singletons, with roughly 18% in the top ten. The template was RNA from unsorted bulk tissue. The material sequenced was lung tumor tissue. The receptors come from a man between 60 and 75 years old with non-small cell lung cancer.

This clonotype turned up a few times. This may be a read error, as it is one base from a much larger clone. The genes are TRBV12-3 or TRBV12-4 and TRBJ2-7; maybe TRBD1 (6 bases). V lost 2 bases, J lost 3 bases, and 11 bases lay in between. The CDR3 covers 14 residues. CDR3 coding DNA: TGTGCCAGCAGTTTAAAGGGACAAGACTACGAGCAGTACTTC. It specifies CASSLKGQDYEQYF.

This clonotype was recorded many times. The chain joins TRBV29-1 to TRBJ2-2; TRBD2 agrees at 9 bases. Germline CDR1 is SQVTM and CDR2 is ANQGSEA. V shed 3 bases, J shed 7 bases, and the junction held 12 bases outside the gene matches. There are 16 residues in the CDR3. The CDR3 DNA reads TGCAGCGTTGAGGGTCGGGGCGGGGGGGCCGGCGGGGAGCTGTTTTTT. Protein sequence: CSVEGRGGGAGGELFF.

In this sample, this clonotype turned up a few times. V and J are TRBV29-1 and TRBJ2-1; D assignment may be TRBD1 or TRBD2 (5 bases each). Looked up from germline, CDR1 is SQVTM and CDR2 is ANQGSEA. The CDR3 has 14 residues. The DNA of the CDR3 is TGCTGTTACCGGGGCACCACTCCGGACAATGAGCAGTTCTTC. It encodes CCYRGTTPDNEQFF.